The next 31 T cell receptor beta chains were all read from a single sample in a study of shared clonotypes between healthy human individuals. Profiled with immunoSEQ multiplex PCR; TCRdb holds only in-frame clones, not every one. This repertoire shows around 1,100,000 clones, approximately 80% found once; its top ten account for roughly 0.83%. Sequenced: memory CD4+ T cells from PBMCs. Indicated subset: CD45RA-negative fraction. All receptors come from a man younger than 35 in good health. Some clones in this sample may be carry-over from other donors' samples.

This clone has only one observation. The sample contains more than one DNA sequence encoding this CDR3. This rearrangement joins TRBV7-3 to TRBJ2-2; D unresolved. Germline V gene sequence: CDR1 SGHTA, CDR2 FQGTGA. V was clipped by 5 bases and J by 4 bases, with 8 bases between them. CDR3 size: 13 residues. This CDR3 is CASSPTPTGELFF. The CDR3 DNA reads as TGTGCCAGCAGCCCGACCCCCACCGGGGAGCTGTTTTTT.

The chain has TRBV5-1 and TRBJ2-3; TRBD1 or TRBD2 may be the D gene (6 bases each). Trimming removed 4 bases at V and 4 bases at J, with 19 bases between. The CDR3 has 16 residues. In germline, CDR1 is SGHRS, CDR2 YFSETQ. CDR3 protein: CASSRGSGEGADTQYF. CDR3 coding DNA: TGCGCCAGCAGCAGAGGTAGCGGAGAGGGGGCAGATACGCAGTATTTT.

V gene TRBV6-6 combines with J gene TRBJ2-7; 10 bases line up with TRBD2. V shed 7 bases, J shed 3 bases, and the junction held 3 bases outside the gene matches. The CDR3 is 13 residues long. Germline loops: CDR1 MNHNY, CDR2 SVGAGI (reference sequence). CDR3 sequence reads: CASTSSGSYEQYF. In DNA, the CDR3 is TGTGCCAGCACTTCTAGCGGGAGCTACGAGCAGTACTTC.

The J gene is TRBJ1-1, the V gene TRBV6-5; no firm D call. In germline, CDR1 is MNHEY, CDR2 SVGAGI. Trimming removed 0 bases from V and 5 bases from J, with 16 bases in between. This CDR3 is built from 16 residues. CDR3 residues: CASSYSVGKSYTEAFF. In DNA, the CDR3 is TGTGCCAGCAGTTACTCGGTTGGGAAAAGTTATACTGAAGCTTTCTTT.

This rearrangement joins TRBV18 to TRBJ1-2; the D is unclear. Trimming stripped 3 bases from V and 5 bases from J, with 19 bases between. The germline CDR1 and CDR2 sequences are KGHSH and LQKENI. The CDR3 is 16 amino acids. The CDR3 DNA reads TGTGCCAGCTCACCTCGGGAGGGTCGGTTACGTTATGGCTACACCTTC. It yields the protein CASSPREGRLRYGYTF. Using reference TRBV18 and TRBJ1-2 for the parts outside the CDR3, the full variable domain is NAGVMQNPRHLVRRRGQEARLRCSPMKGHSHVYWYRQLPEEGLKFMVYLQKENIIDESGMPKERFSAEFPKEGPSILRIQQVVRGDSAAYFCASSPREGRLRYGYTFGSGTRLTVV.

The rearrangement joins TRBV14 to TRBJ1-2; D unresolved. This CDR3 is 13 amino acids long. V lost 4 bases and J lost 3, with 9 bases in between. Germline V gene data show CDR1 as SGHDN and CDR2 as FVKESK. The chain's CDR3 is CASSPQYDYGYTF. CDR3 nucleotide sequence: TGTGCCAGCAGCCCTCAGTACGACTATGGCTACACCTTC. The whole variable domain, filled in from reference TRBV14 and TRBJ1-2, reads EAGVTQFPSHSVIEKGQTVTLRCDPISGHDNLYWYRRVMGKEIKFLLHFVKESKQDESGMPNNRFLAERTGGTYSTLKVQPAELEDSGVYFCASSPQYDYGYTFGSGTRLTVV.

The rearrangement links TRBV7-2 to TRBJ2-7; D gene uncertain. The germline V and J ends were trimmed by 2 bases and 5 bases, with 7 bases remaining between them. CDR1 SGHTA and CDR2 FQGNSA come from the germline V gene. The CDR3 length is 12 residues. The chain's CDR3 is CASSLFANEQYF. The CDR3 DNA reads TGTGCCAGCAGCTTATTTGCAAACGAGCAGTACTTC.

The gene calls are TRBV4-1 and TRBJ1-3; possible D gene TRBD1, 5 bases. The germline V and J ends were trimmed by 4 bases and 0 bases, with 19 bases remaining between them. CDR1 is MGHRA and CDR2 is YSYEKL in the germline V gene. This CDR3 contains 18 residues. This chain's CDR3 is CASSLKLGGGSSGNTIYF. In DNA, the CDR3 is TGCGCCAGCAGCCTCAAACTCGGGGGGGGTAGCTCTGGAAACACCATATATTTT.

The sample holds a few counts of this clone. The J gene is TRBJ2-3, the V gene TRBV28; 7 bases map to TRBD2. V dropped 5 bases and J dropped 0; count of bases not matched to a gene: 11. Germline CDR1 and CDR2: MDHEN and SYDVKM. The CDR3 is 17 residues long. The CDR3 here is CASSPLLSGLSTDTQYF. In nucleotides, the CDR3 is TGTGCCAGCAGTCCGCTTCTTAGCGGGTTAAGCACAGATACGCAGTATTTT.

On this clone itself: This sample also contains other DNA sequences that code for the same CDR3. V and J are TRBV11-2 and TRBJ2-3; 10 bases align to TRBD2. The CDR3 loop spans 15 amino acids. CDR1 and CDR2 from the germline V gene are SGHAT and FQNNGV. V trimming: 5 bases; J trimming: 3 bases; junction bases outside the gene matches: 5. CDR3 DNA: TGTGCCAGCAGCCCCCTAGCGGGAGTTACAGATACGCAGTATTTT. Translation: CASSPLAGVTDTQYF.

The CDR3 loop reads CASSLRPSGEQFF. The CDR3 DNA reads TGTGCCAGCAGCCTCCGGCCTTCTGGTGAGCAGTTCTTC. The chain links TRBV13 to TRBJ2-1; D is ambiguous. Germline V gene lookup returns CDR1 PRHDT and CDR2 FYEKMQ (reference sequence). The CDR3 extends over 13 amino acids. V gave up 5 bases and J gave up 9 bases, with 14 bases separating them.

This clone has only a few counts. The chain has TRBV2 and TRBJ1-2; possibly TRBD1 for D (5 bases). This CDR3 spans 12 amino acids. Deletions cut 8 bases from V and 4 bases from J, with 11 bases between. In germline, CDR1 is SNHLY, CDR2 FYNNEI. The CDR3 nucleotides are TGTGCCAGCGGGGGGAATAGCTATGGCTACACCTTC. Amino acid sequence: CASGGNSYGYTF.

The chain recombines TRBV19 with TRBJ2-6; no clear D. Germline-derived CDR1 and CDR2 are LNHDA and SQIVND (reference sequence). Trimming took 7 bases from V and 4 from J, leaving 14 bases between them. This CDR3 has 15 residues. The CDR3 region is CASMSLAPGANVLTF. Written as DNA, the CDR3 is TGTGCCAGTATGTCACTGGCGCCCGGGGCCAACGTCCTGACTTTC.

J is TRBJ1-3 and V is TRBV28; TRBD1 matches 10 bases. This CDR3 region has 16 residues. The germline V gene has CDR1 MDHEN and CDR2 SYDVKM. The ends lost 6 bases at V and 2 bases at J; junction bases unmatched: 7. The CDR3 loop reads CASSEPGQGTGNTIYF. In nucleotides, the CDR3 is TGTGCCAGCAGCGAACCGGGACAGGGGACTGGAAACACCATATATTTT. Full variable domain (rest looked up from reference TRBV28 and TRBJ1-3): DVKVTQSSRYLVKRTGEKVFLECVQDMDHENMFWYRQDPGLGLRLIYFSYDVKMKEKGDIPEGYSVSREKKERFSLILESASTNQTSMYLCASSEPGQGTGNTIYFGEGSWLTVV.

This clone turned up a few times. The CDR3, as DNA: TGCGCCAGCAGCCAAGAACCCCCAGGGGACACAGATACGCAGTATTTT. Its protein is CASSQEPPGDTDTQYF. The chain employs TRBV4-3 and TRBJ2-3; D might be TRBD1 (6 bases). V was shortened by 0 bases and J by 2 bases, with 12 bases between the two germline ends. Germline V lookup: CDR1 LGHNA, CDR2 YSLEER. The length of the CDR3 is 16 residues.

V is TRBV5-1 and J is TRBJ1-5, with 7 bases matching TRBD1. CDR1 and CDR2 from the germline V gene are SGHRS and YFSETQ. The CDR3 loop spans 15 amino acids. The trim removed 4 bases at V and 3 bases at J, leaving 7 bases unmatched. The CDR3 DNA reads TGCGCCAGCAGCCTCAGGGGGGGAAACAATCAGCCCCAGCATTTT. Residues: CASSLRGGNNQPQHF.

V usage is TRBV19 and J usage is TRBJ2-1, with D perhaps given as TRBD1 or TRBD2 (6 bases each). This CDR3 spans 14 amino acids. Germline V lookup: CDR1 LNHDA, CDR2 SQIVND (reference sequence). V lost 7 bases, J lost 8 bases, and 18 bases lay in between. The CDR3 nucleotides read TGTGCCAGTAAGGTGGGCGAGAGGGGGGATGAGCAGTTCTTC. Encoded protein: CASKVGERGDEQFF.

The table lists this clone with a few counts. The chain is built from TRBV7-2 and TRBJ2-7, with no clear D. This CDR3 has 15 residues. The germline gives CDR1 SGHTA, CDR2 FQGNSA. V was clipped by 3 bases and J by 0 bases, with 12 bases between them. CDR3 sequence: CASSLEMGSSYEQYF. The CDR3, as DNA: TGTGCCAGCAGCTTGGAAATGGGTTCCTCCTACGAGCAGTACTTC.

This clone was counted between two and nine times. This chain joins TRBV28 and TRBJ2-7; TRBD2 matches at 12 bases. The CDR3 contains 13 residues. Germline assignment: CDR1 MDHEN and CDR2 SYDVKM. The V segment lost 2 bases and the J segment 12 bases; nucleotides outside the gene matches: 5. The CDR3 sequence: CASSLRLAGVWYF. In DNA form, the CDR3 reads TGTGCCAGCAGTTTACGACTAGCGGGAGTGTGGTACTTC.

Worth noting for this clone: Other DNA variants within this sample encode the same CDR3. This chain connects TRBV5-4 to TRBJ2-7; D not resolved. This CDR3 comprises 12 residues. Trimming cost V 1 base and J 3 bases, with 5 bases left between them. CDR1 and CDR2 (germline): SGHNT, YYREEE (reference sequence). The CDR3 reads CASSLRSYEQYF. The CDR3 nucleotides are TGTGCCAGCAGCTTGAGGAGCTACGAGCAGTACTTC.

The table lists this clone with a count of one. This chain joins TRBV6-4 and TRBJ2-1; 9 bases fit TRBD1. The junction had 8 bases not matched to a gene; V was cut back by 5 bases and J by 6 bases. Germline CDR1 is MRHNA and CDR2 is SNTAGT. The CDR3 covers 15 residues. The CDR3 nucleotides read TGTGCCAGCAGTCCGGGACAGGGTTTGGCCAATGAGCAGTTCTTC. Its translation is CASSPGQGLANEQFF.

The V gene is TRBV2, the J gene TRBJ2-7, with 10 bases identical to TRBD1. CDR3 length: 15 amino acids. The V segment lost 6 bases and the J segment 0 bases; nucleotides outside the gene matches: 5. Germline loops: CDR1 SNHLY, CDR2 FYNNEI. CDR3 protein: CASRQGQGFSYEQYF. The CDR3 DNA reads TGTGCCAGCAGACAGGGACAGGGGTTCTCCTACGAGCAGTACTTC.

The chain has TRBV10-3 and TRBJ1-2, with D perhaps matching TRBD1 (5 bases). Trimming removed 9 bases at V and 8 bases at J, with 19 bases between. Germline CDR1 and CDR2: ENHRY and SYGVKD. CDR3 length: 13 residues. This CDR3 reads CAIKTENIGGYTF. CDR3 nucleotide sequence: TGTGCCATTAAGACAGAGAACATAGGCGGCTACACCTTC.

This rearrangement joins TRBV27 to TRBJ2-7; D is unresolved. The CDR3 extends over 14 amino acids. V shed 2 bases and J shed 5 bases, with 13 bases lying between them. Germline CDR1 is MNHEY and CDR2 is SMNVEV (reference sequence). CDR3 region: CASSLTRKGNEQYF. In nucleotides, the CDR3 is TGTGCCAGCAGTTTAACCAGAAAGGGTAACGAGCAGTACTTC.

A note on this clone: Other DNA sequences of this sample code for an identical CDR3. The chain combines TRBV6-1 with TRBJ1-5; D gene unclear. Germline CDR1 MNHNS, CDR2 SASEGT. V was cut by 3 bases and J by 6 bases, with 9 bases left in between. The CDR3 has 13 residues. The CDR3, as DNA: TGTGCCAGCAGTGAGGGAGACCGTCAGCCCCAGCATTTT. Translation: CASSEGDRQPQHF.

This clone was seen a few times. This sequence joins TRBV7-9 and TRBJ1-1, with 7 bases identical to TRBD1. CDR3 length: 14 amino acids. The J segment lost 5 bases and the V segment lost 3 bases, leaving 6 bases of the junction unmatched. Germline CDR1 and CDR2: SEHNR and FQNEAQ (reference sequence). The CDR3 here is CASSFRQGRTEAFF. The CDR3 DNA sequence: TGTGCCAGCAGCTTCCGACAGGGTCGGACTGAAGCTTTCTTT.

The CDR3 spells CATGTLGRYNEQFF. For the CDR3, the DNA is TGTGCCACCGGTACTCTAGGGCGTTACAATGAGCAGTTCTTC. V usage is TRBV27 and J usage is TRBJ2-1; D remains unclear. Germline CDR1 is MNHEY and CDR2 is SMNVEV (reference sequence). With 10 bases removed from V and 4 bases from J, the gap between germline ends came to 17 bases. There are 14 residues in the CDR3.

This clone was detected only a few times. This chain links TRBV28 with TRBJ2-4; tentatively, D is TRBD1 (6 bases). From germline, CDR1 is MDHEN and CDR2 SYDVKM. Trimming took 5 bases from V and 7 from J, leaving 15 bases between them. The CDR3 has 14 residues. The DNA for the CDR3 is TGTGCCAGCAGTGTACAGGGTACAACGAACATTCAGTACTTC. This sequence encodes CASSVQGTTNIQYF.

This clone has a count of ten or more. The rearrangement uses TRBV29-1 and TRBJ1-1; D gene uncertain. This CDR3 is built from 13 residues. Germline V gene sequence: CDR1 SQVTM, CDR2 ANQGSEA. V was pared by 4 bases and J by 1 base, with 10 bases between. CDR3 in DNA: TGCAGCGTTGTCCGGTGGGGGAACACTGAAGCTTTCTTT. Its protein is CSVVRWGNTEAFF.

This clone was picked up a small number of times. This sequence joins TRBV28 and TRBJ1-4, with a possible D match to TRBD1 (6 bases). This CDR3 is 15 amino acids long. Germline values: CDR1 MDHEN, CDR2 SYDVKM. The V and J ends lost 6 bases and 4 bases respectively, with 15 bases between them. CDR3 sequence reads: CASRGTRVGNEKLFF. The DNA of the CDR3 is TGTGCCAGCAGGGGGACAAGGGTCGGTAATGAAAAACTGTTTTTT.

The chain carries TRBV29-1 and TRBJ2-1, with D perhaps matching TRBD2 (6 bases). The V gene's germline CDR1 is SQVTM and CDR2 ANQGSEA. The CDR3 covers 15 residues. V was cut by 1 base and J by 7 bases, with 17 bases left in between. CDR3 nucleotides: TGCAGCGTTGAAGTCCAGCCGGGAGCAGTTAATGAGCAGTTCTTC. Its protein product is CSVEVQPGAVNEQFF.